This entry is about one T cell receptor beta chain. The sample comes from a study of T cells in Graves' hyperthyroidism and ophthalmopathy. There are 13 residues in the CDR3. V dropped 0 bases and J dropped 3 bases, with 6 bases sitting between them. Germline V gene sequence: CDR1 LNHNV, CDR2 YYDKDF (reference sequence). What was amplified from RNA transcripts were TCR beta CDR3 regions. During a first-round RT-PCR of the TCR CDR3, the HTBI primer set was used. TCRdb itself ran the multiplex PCR reads through MiXCR, one entry per CDR3 protein. The sample shows over 250,000 distinct CDR3 sequences, over 15% of them seen only once. PBMCs came from 9 to 10 ml fresh peripheral blood.

The sequence came from a woman aged 60-75 years with Graves' ophthalmopathy. Sequencing was performed on blood. This rearrangement joins TRBV15 to TRBJ2-7; D not resolved. The CDR3 coding sequence is TGTGCCACCAGCAGAGAGTTAATCTACGAGCAGTACTTC. It specifies CATSRELIYEQYF.